A selection of T cell receptor beta chains follows, all from one sample in a study of T cells in Graves' hyperthyroidism and ophthalmopathy. TCRdb recomputed calls from the multiplex PCR reads with MiXCR, one row per CDR3 protein. The profile shows under 650,000 distinct CDR3 sequences, about 16% of them singletons. Sequencing was performed on blood. The receptors originated from a woman in her twenties or thirties with Graves' hyperthyroidism. CDR3s include the opening cysteine and the closing phenylalanine or tryptophan. D genes are given only for firm matches. The size of a clone is reported for some rows only, either as once, few or many, or as a class for expanded clones.

j_gene,d_gene,v_gene,abundance,CDR3nt,CDR3aa
TRBJ2-7,NA,TRBV5-6,NA,TGTGCCAGCAGCTTGTGGGGTGGGGTCGCCCAATCCTACGAGCAGTACTTC,CASSLWGGVAQSYEQYF
TRBJ2-7,TRBD2,TRBV24-1,NA,TGTGCCACCAGTGATTCTGAGGGAGGGGACGAGCAGTACTTC,CATSDSEGGDEQYF
TRBJ2-1,TRBD2,TRBV7-2,many,TGTGCCAGCAGCTTAGTTCAAGCGGGGAACAATGAGCAGTTCTTC,CASSLVQAGNNEQFF
TRBJ1-1,NA,TRBV20-1,once,TGCAGTGCTAGAGATCTTGGAGGGGCCCCGAACACTGAAGCTTTCTTT,CSARDLGGAPNTEAFF
TRBJ1-1,NA,TRBV9,NA,TGTGCCAGCAGCGTAGAGGGAGGGCCTGAAGCTTTCTTT,CASSVEGGPEAFF
TRBJ2-3,TRBD2,TRBV11-2,many,TGTGCCAGCTCCATAGCGGGAATGCTATCGGACACGCAGTATTTT,CASSIAGMLSDTQYF
TRBJ1-1,TRBD1,TRBV14,few,TGTGCCAGCAGTCCACAGGGGTTCACTGAAGCTTTCTTT,CASSPQGFTEAFF
TRBJ1-6,TRBD1,TRBV6-1,many,TGTGCCAGCAGTGAGGCTTCAGGGGGCGCAAGATCTTCACCCCTCCACTTT,CASSEASGGARSSPLHF
TRBJ1-5,NA,TRBV12-3/TRBV12-4,many,TGTGCCAGCAGTCAAGAGGATAGCAATCAGCCCCAGCATTTT,CASSQEDSNQPQHF
TRBJ2-3,TRBD2,TRBV9,NA,TGTGCCAGCAGCGGCACCGGGACTAGCGGGAGGGCAGATACGCAGTATTTT,CASSGTGTSGRADTQYF
TRBJ2-1,NA,TRBV27,many,TGTGCCAGCAGTCGTGACCAGTACAATGAGCAGTTCTTC,CASSRDQYNEQFF
TRBJ1-6,NA,TRBV6-1,few,TGTGCCAGCAGTGAATGGGGGTCCTATAATTCACCCCTCCACTTT,CASSEWGSYNSPLHF
TRBJ1-2,NA,TRBV30,many,TGTGCCTGGAGTGACGAGAGCTATGGCTACACCTTC,CAWSDESYGYTF
TRBJ2-1,NA,TRBV28,few,TGTGCCAGCGTTTCTTTAGCGGCCCCCAATAACAATGAGCAGTTCTTC,CASVSLAAPNNNEQFF
TRBJ2-1,NA,TRBV5-5,NA,TGTGCCAGCAGCTTGGACCCCCGAGGGGATGAGCAGTTCTTC,CASSLDPRGDEQFF
TRBJ2-1,NA,TRBV6-1,many,TGTGCCAGCAGTCCCGATTACGAACGTGAGCAGTTCTTC,CASSPDYEREQFF
TRBJ2-2,TRBD2,TRBV7-8,NA,TGTGCCAGCAGCCCCGGCCCGGGACTAGCGGGCTGGGAGCTGTTTTTT,CASSPGPGLAGWELFF
TRBJ2-1,NA,TRBV28,many,TGTGCCAGCAGTTTGGTCAGGGCCAATGAGCAGTTCTTC,CASSLVRANEQFF
TRBJ2-7,NA,TRBV19,NA,TGTGCCACCCGGCGGGGCTGGACGGGGAGCTCCTACGAGCAGTACTTC,CATRRGWTGSSYEQYF
TRBJ2-2,NA,TRBV9,few,TGTGCCAGCAGGACCGCGCGTTTCACCGGGGAGCTGTTTTTT,CASRTARFTGELFF
TRBJ2-3,NA,TRBV5-6,NA,TGTGCCAGCAGTTCGAATCATTGGCTCCAAGATACGCAGTATTTT,CASSSNHWLQDTQYF
TRBJ2-1,TRBD2,TRBV7-2,few,TGTGCCAGCAGCCTGACTAGCAGTACCTACAATGAGCAGTTCTTC,CASSLTSSTYNEQFF
TRBJ1-1,NA,TRBV19,NA,TGTGCCAGTAAAGCCACGGGGAACACTGAAGCTTTCTTT,CASKATGNTEAFF
TRBJ2-1,NA,TRBV24-1,many,TGTGCCACCAGTGCCAGGTCTAGCGCCTTGTCCTACAATGAGCAGTTCTTC,CATSARSSALSYNEQFF
TRBJ2-3,TRBD2,TRBV9,few,TGTGCCAGCAGCGCCCCTAGAGCCGGGGCTAGCGGGACGAGAGGCTTCACAGATACGCAGTATTTT,CASSAPRAGASGTRGFTDTQYF
TRBJ1-1,NA,TRBV12-3/TRBV12-4,few,TGTGCCAGCAGCCCCAAGGACACTGAAGCTTTCTTT,CASSPKDTEAFF
TRBJ2-1,TRBD1,TRBV5-6,few,TGTGCCAGCAGCCTTCGGGACAGATGGAGTGAGCAGTTCTTC,CASSLRDRWSEQFF
TRBJ2-6,NA,TRBV30,NA,TGTGCCTCCCTGGGGACTGAAAGCTCTGGGGCCAACGTCCTGACTTTC,CASLGTESSGANVLTF
TRBJ1-1,NA,TRBV29-1,NA,TGCAGCGTTGTCTTGAACACTGAAGCTTTCTTT,CSVVLNTEAFF
TRBJ2-1,TRBD1,TRBV7-6,NA,TGTGCCAGCAGCTTCCTGGGACAGGGGGCGTTAGCGGGATTAAATGAGCAGTTCTTC,CASSFLGQGALAGLNEQFF
TRBJ2-5,TRBD1,TRBV27,many,TGTGCCAGCAGCTCCGGGACAGGCAAAGAGACCCAGTACTTC,CASSSGTGKETQYF
TRBJ1-5,NA,TRBV2,many,TGTGCCAGCAGTGTAAGGGTTGGGAGGAATCAGCCCCAGCATTTT,CASSVRVGRNQPQHF
TRBJ2-1,NA,TRBV6-2/TRBV6-3,many,TGTGCCAGCAGGAGAGTGACCATAAATGAGCAGTTCTTC,CASRRVTINEQFF
TRBJ1-1,NA,TRBV28,NA,TGTGCCAGCAGTTTATACGGGGGTGCTGAAGCTTTCTTT,CASSLYGGAEAFF
TRBJ2-7,NA,TRBV6-6,many,TGTGCCAGCAGTTACTCTCGTAGTGGCGGTGGATACGAGCAGTACTTC,CASSYSRSGGGYEQYF
TRBJ2-5,NA,TRBV10-3,many,TGTGCCACCGGACTGGCAGCAGAGACCCAGTACTTC,CATGLAAETQYF
TRBJ1-6,TRBD1,TRBV29-1,NA,TGCAGCGTAGCCCAGGGGGCCAGGTCACCCCTCCACTTT,CSVAQGARSPLHF
TRBJ2-7,NA,TRBV7-6,NA,TGTGCCAGCAGCTTAGCTGGTATGGACGAGCAGTACTTC,CASSLAGMDEQYF
TRBJ2-1,TRBD2,TRBV19,few,TGTGCCAGTAGTACTACTAGCGGGCTCTCCTACAATGAGCAGTTCTTC,CASSTTSGLSYNEQFF
TRBJ2-1,NA,TRBV11-1,NA,TGTGCCAGCAGCCAAGGAGGGTCTCAGCAGTTCTTC,CASSQGGSQQFF
TRBJ2-7,TRBD2,TRBV5-1,many,TGCGCCAGCAGCTTCCTAGCGGATAGCTCCTACGAGCAGTACTTC,CASSFLADSSYEQYF
TRBJ1-1,TRBD1,TRBV7-2,many,TGTGCCAGCAGCTTAAACCCAGGGGGAATAACTGAAGCTTTCTTT,CASSLNPGGITEAFF
TRBJ1-1,NA,TRBV5-1,many,TGCGCCAGCAGCTTTACCCAGGGCACTGAAGCTTTCTTT,CASSFTQGTEAFF
TRBJ2-3,NA,TRBV3-1,many,TGTGCCAGCAGCCAAGTTTTCGGACCAACAGATACGCAGTATTTT,CASSQVFGPTDTQYF
TRBJ1-2,NA,TRBV5-8,NA,TGTGCCAGCAGTTACAGATTCTCCTATGGCTACACCTTC,CASSYRFSYGYTF
TRBJ2-5,NA,TRBV27,NA,TGTGCCAGCAGTCCAGTAAAATCCCAAGAGACCCAGTACTTC,CASSPVKSQETQYF
TRBJ2-7,TRBD2,TRBV28,few,TGTGCCAGCAGTTTTGGACTAGCGGGAGGGGGTACCGAGCAGTACTTC,CASSFGLAGGGTEQYF
TRBJ2-7,TRBD2,TRBV20-1,few,TGCAGTGCTCCCCCGGGGACTAGCGGGCGGTCCACCTACGAGCAGTACTTC,CSAPPGTSGRSTYEQYF
TRBJ2-1,NA,TRBV29-1,few,TGCAGCGTTGAAATCCGGGAGTTTTGGAATGAGCAGTTCTTC,CSVEIREFWNEQFF
TRBJ1-5,NA,TRBV6-1,NA,TGTGCCAGCAGTGACCGAGGGAGTCAGCCCCAGCATTTT,CASSDRGSQPQHF
TRBJ2-3,TRBD2,TRBV5-1,NA,TGCGCCAGCAGCGGGGACTACCCCGCAAGCACAGATACGCAGTATTTT,CASSGDYPASTDTQYF